This T cell receptor (beta chain) is drawn from a study of graft-versus-host responses after intestinal transplantation. Overall study context: Recipients across the board were started on anti-thymocyte globulin induction, then kept on tacrolimus and steroids for two to four years.

The CDR3 spans 12 residues. Trimming took 6 bases from V and 5 from J, leaving 8 bases between them. The V gene's germline CDR1 is SNHLY and CDR2 FYNNEI. TCRdb keeps only in-frame clones here, not all; method: immunoSEQ multiplex PCR. The sample comprises under 150,000 clones, 85% to 95% of which are singletons, and around 0.12% rests with the top ten. In regard to this clone: Its antigen is as yet unknown.

Study results and limitations: The presence of high graft-versus-host to host-versus-graft clonal ratios in allografts characterized patients with graft-donor T cell macrochimerism.

The clonotype comes from a human donor who received an intestinal transplant. V is TRBV2 and J is TRBJ1-5, with a weak D call TRBD1 (5 bases). The sequences come from unstimulated CD4+ T cells sorted from spleen or lymph node cells, collected before intestinal transplant. CDR3 region: CASRQDHQPQHF. The CDR3 DNA reads as TGTGCCAGCAGACAGGACCATCAGCCCCAGCATTTT. Drawing the rest from reference TRBV2 and TRBJ1-5, the complete variable domain is EPEVTQTPSHQVTQMGQEVILRCVPISNHLYFYWYRQILGQKVEFLVSFYNNEISEKSEIFDDQFSVERPDGSNFTLKIRSTKLEDSAMYFCASRQDHQPQHFGDGTRLSIL.